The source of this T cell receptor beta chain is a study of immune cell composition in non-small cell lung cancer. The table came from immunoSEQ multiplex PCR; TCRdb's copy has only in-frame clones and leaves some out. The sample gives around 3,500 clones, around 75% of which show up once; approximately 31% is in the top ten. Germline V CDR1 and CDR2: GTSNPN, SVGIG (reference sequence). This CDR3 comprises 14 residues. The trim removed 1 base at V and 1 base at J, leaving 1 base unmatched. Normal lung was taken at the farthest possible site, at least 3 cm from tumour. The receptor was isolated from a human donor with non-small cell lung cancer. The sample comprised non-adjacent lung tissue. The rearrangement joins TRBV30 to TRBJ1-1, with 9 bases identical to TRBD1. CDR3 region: CAWSGGQGNTEAFF. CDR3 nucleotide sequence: TGTGCCTGGAGTGGGGGACAGGGGAACACTGAAGCTTTCTTT.